Listed here is a single T cell receptor beta chain. Generated by immunoSEQ multiplex PCR, the TCRdb table keeps only in-frame clones and is missing some. The sample has around 150,000 clones, around 80% seen once. The data were obtained in a study of blood T cell repertoires in COVID-19. V was shortened by 8 bases and J by 6 bases, with 19 bases between the two germline ends. CDR1 MNHEY and CDR2 SVGAGI come from the germline V gene. This CDR3 contains 15 residues. The receptor comes from a man in his forties who had recovered from COVID-19. Sequencing was done on a sample of PBMCs or T cells enriched from blood (not recorded which). The chain employs TRBV6-5 and TRBJ2-2, with D maybe TRBD1 (5 bases). The CDR3 here is CASSPGRVTAGELFF. The CDR3 DNA follows: TGTGCCAGCTCCCCGGGCAGGGTAACCGCCGGGGAGCTGTTTTTT.